This is a list of T cell receptor beta chains from one sample in a study of blood T cells in healthy people across ages. Each CDR3 protein is one row after TCRdb ran MiXCR on the 5' RACE reads. This table has 660,000 or so distinct CDR3 sequences, under 65% appearing once. Sequenced sample: blood. The receptors here all came from a man in his sixties in good health. CDR3s include the opening cysteine and the closing phenylalanine or tryptophan. The D gene is left open where the match is weak. Some rows mark clone size as missing; the rest say once, few, many or name a class of expanded clone.

v_call,d_call,clone_size,j_call,cdr3_nt,cdr3_aa
TRBV6-5,TRBD1,NA,TRBJ2-7,TGTGCCAGCTCCCTGGACAGGGGCCCAGTTTACGAGCAGTACTTC,CASSLDRGPVYEQYF
TRBV6-5,NA,NA,TRBJ2-7,TGTGCCAGCAGCCAAACGGGGGTGGGGAACTACGAGCAGTACTTC,CASSQTGVGNYEQYF
TRBV2,TRBD1,many,TRBJ2-5,TGTGCCAGCAGAGTGGACAGGGACGAGACCCAGTACTTC,CASRVDRDETQYF
TRBV19,NA,NA,TRBJ2-6,TGTGCCAGTAGTATCACCTTCTCTGGGGCCAACGTCCTGACTTTC,CASSITFSGANVLTF
TRBV7-8,NA,NA,TRBJ1-2,TGTGCCAGCAGCTTAGTGACGGACGGATATAGCGGCTACACCTTC,CASSLVTDGYSGYTF
TRBV15,NA,NA,TRBJ2-5,TGTGCCACCAGCAGCCAAACGGTGGGGGGTCAGACCCAGTACTTC,CATSSQTVGGQTQYF
TRBV20-1,NA,few,TRBJ1-2,TGCAGTGCCCCCCAGGGAACTGGCTACACCTTC,CSAPQGTGYTF
TRBV5-5,NA,once,TRBJ2-3,TGTGCCAGCAGCTTCCAGATGTATACGCGGTATTTT,CASSFQMYTRYF
TRBV4-1,NA,once,TRBJ1-4,TGCGCCAGCAGCCAAGATGGGGGGAATCCGACTAATGAAAAACTGTTTTTT,CASSQDGGNPTNEKLFF
TRBV28,NA,NA,TRBJ2-3,TGTGCCAGCAGTTCGCTGGAGAGGGGGGGCCCCGCAGATACGCAGTATTTT,CASSSLERGGPADTQYF
TRBV12-3/TRBV12-4,NA,NA,TRBJ2-7,TGTGCCAGCAGAACCGGAGGGGGTGGAGAGCAGTACTTC,CASRTGGGGEQYF
TRBV7-8,NA,NA,TRBJ2-5,TGTGCCAGCAGCTTAGGGGAGAGGGAGACCCAGTACTTC,CASSLGERETQYF
TRBV29-1,TRBD2,NA,TRBJ2-3,TGCAGCGTTAGCGGGGGGGCCTCAGATACGCAGTATTTT,CSVSGGASDTQYF
TRBV29-1,NA,once,TRBJ1-1,TGCAGCGTTGAGAAACAGGACTACCGCTCTGAAGCTTTCTTT,CSVEKQDYRSEAFF
TRBV20-1,NA,few,TRBJ2-4,TGCAGTGCTCCTACAGGATACGCCAAAAACATTCAGTACTTC,CSAPTGYAKNIQYF
TRBV29-1,TRBD2,NA,TRBJ2-3,TGCAGCGTTGAAGATCGGGAGGGGCAGTACACAGATACGCAGTATTTT,CSVEDREGQYTDTQYF
TRBV13,TRBD1,NA,TRBJ2-7,TGTGCCAGCAGCAACGACAGGGTGGGGTCCTACGAGCAGTACTTC,CASSNDRVGSYEQYF
TRBV12-3/TRBV12-4,TRBD1,NA,TRBJ2-1,TGTGCCAGCAGTTTAGCCCTGACAGGGACCACTACAATGAAGCAGTTCTTC,CASSLALTGTTTMKQFF
TRBV5-1,NA,once,TRBJ1-1,TGCGCCAGCAGCACCTGGGGGGGTGTGGGCACTGAAGCTTTCTTT,CASSTWGGVGTEAFF
TRBV5-1,NA,NA,TRBJ2-5,TGCGCCAGCAGCTTGGGCGACCGCCTGGGGACCCAGTACTTC,CASSLGDRLGTQYF
TRBV5-1,TRBD1,NA,TRBJ1-1,TGCGCCAGCAGCACAGACAGGGGGCGAGTGAACACTGAAGCTTTCTTT,CASSTDRGRVNTEAFF
TRBV2,TRBD1,NA,TRBJ1-5,TGTGCCAGCAGTACCGCGGGACAGGGGTACCAGCCCCAGCATTTT,CASSTAGQGYQPQHF
TRBV20-1,NA,few,TRBJ2-3,TGCAGTGCTAGACGTCTCGGCACAGATACGCAGTATTTT,CSARRLGTDTQYF
TRBV12-3/TRBV12-4,NA,NA,TRBJ2-2,TGTGCCGGCAGTTTTTCGCGGGCGAACACCGGGGAGCTGTTTTTT,CAGSFSRANTGELFF
TRBV7-2,NA,few,TRBJ1-1,TGTGCCAGCAGCTTAGGGGGGACATCTAGTAGGACTGAAGCTTTCTTT,CASSLGGTSSRTEAFF
TRBV10-2,NA,few,TRBJ2-7,TGCGCCAGCAGTCAGGGGACCCGTTTCACCGAGCAGTACTTC,CASSQGTRFTEQYF
TRBV5-1,NA,NA,TRBJ2-5,TGCGCCGGCAGCTTGTACCGGGGCCCCCAAGAGACCCAGTACTTC,CAGSLYRGPQETQYF
TRBV20-1,NA,once,TRBJ1-4,TGCAGTGCTAGAGATCTCCAGGAGATTGAAAAACTGTTTTTT,CSARDLQEIEKLFF
TRBV6-5,NA,many,TRBJ1-2,TGTGCCAGCAGGGTCACAGGTGCTCAAACTAACTATGGCTACACCTTC,CASRVTGAQTNYGYTF
TRBV7-8,NA,NA,TRBJ1-1,TGTGCCAGCAGCTTAGAGCCAGGGGTTACTGAAGCTTTCTTT,CASSLEPGVTEAFF
TRBV14,TRBD1,NA,TRBJ2-2,TGTGCCAGCAGCCCCCAGGGGGCCAACGGGGAGCTGTTTTTT,CASSPQGANGELFF
TRBV7-2,TRBD2,NA,TRBJ2-1,TGTGCCAGCAGCTTAGAACTAGCGGGGGGGCAAGAACAGTTCTTC,CASSLELAGGQEQFF